This T cell receptor beta chain came from a study of CD8+ T cells in alopecia areata. Across the study: Each of the treated patients was given oral tofacitinib, 5 to 10 mg twice daily, for moderate-to-severe alopecia areata.

As the sequencing template, cDNA was produced by extracting RNA and reverse transcribing it. TCRdb's copy holds only in-frame clones and misses some; the assay was immunoSEQ multiplex PCR. The sample shows 75,000 to 100,000 clones, around 70% of them seen only once. Specified treatment: oral pan-JAK inhibitor, 5-10 mg twice daily. As for this clone: The antigen is unknown.

Points from the study as a whole: Lesional scalp displayed greater clonality than normal scalp, most notably in alopecia totalis/universalis. With just one nonresponder, it is still uncertain whether baseline CD8+ expansion relates to response. TCR sharing was clearer in mice than between patients, perhaps partly owing to patient HLA diversity.

The germline V gene has CDR1 SGHDN and CDR2 FVKESK. V dropped 1 base and J dropped 2 bases, with 11 bases sitting between them. The CDR3 is 15 residues long. The sample was CD8+ T cells sorted from blood, taken around week 46, from a patient treated with tofacitinib. The chain joins TRBV14 to TRBJ1-2; weak D call: TRBD1 (6 bases). This receptor was taken from a human donor with alopecia areata. CDR3 sequence: CASSQGVRGNYGYTF. The CDR3 DNA is TGTGCCAGCAGCCAAGGGGTCAGGGGAAACTATGGCTACACCTTC. The whole variable domain, remainder taken from reference TRBV14 and TRBJ1-2, is EAGVTQFPSHSVIEKGQTVTLRCDPISGHDNLYWYRRVMGKEIKFLLHFVKESKQDESGMPNNRFLAERTGGTYSTLKVQPAELEDSGVYFCASSQGVRGNYGYTFGSGTRLTVV.